The rows below give T cell receptor beta chains drawn from one sample of a study of shared clonotypes between healthy human individuals. Using immunoSEQ multiplex PCR, the repertoire was profiled, and TCRdb retains in-frame clones only, with some absent. The sample shows roughly 810,000 clones, just over 95% of them seen only once. The sample was naive CD8+ T cells sorted from blood. The receptors derive from a man younger than 45 in good health. CDR3s leave out the opening cysteine and the closing phenylalanine or tryptophan. The size entry is marked missing in some rows and otherwise reads once, few, many or a size class.

V gene,clone size,J gene,CDR3 protein
TRBV11-2,NA,TRBJ1-3,ASSLDGANTIY
TRBV6-1,once,TRBJ2-7,ASSETGTGLYEQY
TRBV9,NA,TRBJ1-4,ASSVASRTNEKLF
TRBV30,NA,TRBJ2-7,AGGGTYEQY
TRBV6-5,NA,TRBJ2-5,ASRSTGRGTQY
TRBV13,NA,TRBJ2-7,ASSLGLAGTQGYEQY
TRBV28,NA,TRBJ2-1,ASSLLAGSRNEQF
TRBV5-1,NA,TRBJ1-5,ASSLEGGRNQPQH
TRBV11-2,NA,TRBJ2-3,ASTLDWTGFSDTQY
TRBV6-6,NA,TRBJ2-1,ASSYLVDEQF
TRBV19,NA,TRBJ2-1,ASSVGTSGSRDEQF
TRBV7-9,NA,TRBJ2-7,ASSSLALAGLYEQY
TRBV29-1,NA,TRBJ2-7,SVEKTERGYEQY
TRBV27,once,TRBJ1-1,ASTQPGRLQAF
TRBV7-7,NA,TRBJ2-7,ASSQGLAATPEQY
TRBV29-1,NA,TRBJ2-2,SGGGGQGRAGELF
TRBV19,NA,TRBJ2-1,ASTRTSGFNNEQF
TRBV10-3,NA,TRBJ2-1,AIRDYYNEQF
TRBV27,NA,TRBJ2-1,ASSSLGLGPAGGNEQF
TRBV11-2,NA,TRBJ2-7,ASSSRGRDYEQY
TRBV5-6,once,TRBJ2-2,ASSDSRAGGFTGELF
TRBV29-1,NA,TRBJ1-2,SVAPDRGPSGGYT
TRBV28,NA,TRBJ1-5,ASRPGTGGFQPQH
TRBV5-6,NA,TRBJ1-4,ASSPPRGGEKLF
TRBV27,NA,TRBJ2-7,ASSLRTGFEQY
TRBV7-8,NA,TRBJ2-1,ASTELEDVNNEQF
TRBV29-1,NA,TRBJ2-7,SVGTGMAYEQY
TRBV10-3,NA,TRBJ1-4,AISESRRAPNEKLF
TRBV30,NA,TRBJ2-7,AWSAQTGTPYEQY
TRBV9,NA,TRBJ2-3,ASSEGAGEGTDTQY
TRBV6-1,NA,TRBJ1-2,ASSERAVGFGYT
TRBV2,once,TRBJ2-2,ASSPEPANTGELF
TRBV2,NA,TRBJ1-1,ASSPGAEAF
TRBV14,NA,TRBJ1-4,ASSPRRDRHNEKLF
TRBV5-1,NA,TRBJ2-7,ASSLVLAGDPSYEQY
TRBV11-3,NA,TRBJ2-7,ASSSGTLPYEQY
TRBV29-1,NA,TRBJ2-7,SVQGGHSNEQY
TRBV6-1,NA,TRBJ1-4,ASSQLTGGNEKLF
TRBV29-1,NA,TRBJ1-1,SVRREGNTEAF
TRBV13,NA,TRBJ2-3,ASSPGTFTDTQY
TRBV4-3,once,TRBJ1-1,ASSSDTGVRTEAF
TRBV7-9,once,TRBJ1-5,ASRQDGGNQPQH
TRBV18,NA,TRBJ2-2,ASSPPRLAGDTGELF
TRBV10-3,NA,TRBJ1-1,AISESWTVNTEAF
TRBV27,NA,TRBJ2-1,ASSLQGDEQF
TRBV7-3,NA,TRBJ2-1,ASSPGTPTYNEQF
TRBV27,NA,TRBJ2-3,ASSLPGSTDTQY
TRBV28,NA,TRBJ2-3,ASSSQGDTQY
TRBV13,NA,TRBJ2-1,ASSLYEGATNNEQF
TRBV7-6,NA,TRBJ1-5,ASSLFTGQGIQPQH
TRBV30,NA,TRBJ2-5,AWSAGQGLETQY
TRBV9,NA,TRBJ2-1,ASSAPRGGRNYNEQF
TRBV9,NA,TRBJ2-1,ASSQDSLNEQF
TRBV7-2,NA,TRBJ2-7,ASSSGFRPREQY
TRBV5-1,NA,TRBJ1-4,ASSSGLTNEKLF